The 13 T cell receptor beta chains in this list originate from one sample, sequenced in a study of cytomegalovirus exposure and HLA in healthy donors. This PCR relied on a set of 60 Vbeta primers and 13 Jbeta primers. Profiling relied on immunoSEQ multiplex PCR, and the TCRdb table lists in-frame clones only, not all of them. The data show under 200,000 clones, less than 90% seen once. The sample consisted of PBMCs. The receptors here all came from a male donor in good health and CMV-seropositive.

This chain connects TRBV28 to TRBJ2-1; D remains ambiguous. CDR1 and CDR2 from the germline V gene are MDHEN and SYDVKM. The germline V and J ends were trimmed by 3 bases and 0 bases, with 9 bases remaining between them. This CDR3 region has 15 residues. Here the CDR3 reads CASSLELSSYNEQFF. For the CDR3, the DNA is TGTGCCAGCAGTTTGGAGCTGAGCTCCTACAATGAGCAGTTCTTC.

V and J are TRBV6-5 and TRBJ1-1; D is perhaps TRBD1 (5 bases). Germline CDR1 reads MNHEY; CDR2 reads SVGAGI. V gave up 8 bases and J gave up 0 bases, with 10 bases separating them. This CDR3 comprises 13 residues. CDR3 coding DNA: TGTGCCAGCGGGGGGGGAGTGAACACTGAAGCTTTCTTT. Amino acids: CASGGGVNTEAFF.

This chain links TRBV6-1 with TRBJ1-2; possibly TRBD1 for D (6 bases). The CDR3 has 15 residues. In germline, CDR1 is MNHNS, CDR2 SASEGT. V dropped 1 base and J dropped 4 bases, with 13 bases sitting between them. Here the CDR3 DNA reads TGTGCCAGCAGTGAAGGCATTGCAGGGGCCTATGGCTACACCTTC. This encodes CASSEGIAGAYGYTF.

Points on this clone: Other DNA sequences within the sample encode an identical CDR3. V and J are TRBV6-5 and TRBJ1-5; possible D gene TRBD1, 6 bases. CDR1 MNHEY and CDR2 SVGAGI come from the germline V gene. The CDR3 consists of 15 residues. Trimming left V 0 bases short and J 3 bases short, with 9 bases between. CDR3 sequence reads: CASSYSTGPNQPQHF. CDR3 sequence (DNA): TGTGCCAGCAGTTACTCTACAGGGCCCAATCAGCCCCAGCATTTT.

The chain recombines TRBV12-5 with TRBJ2-1; 7 bases map to TRBD2. The CDR3 extends over 12 amino acids. V dropped 7 bases and J dropped 9; count of bases not matched to a gene: 6. The germline CDR1 and CDR2 sequences are LGHNT and FRNRAP. As DNA, the CDR3 is TGTGCTAGTGCCCCAGCGGGGACTGAGCAGTTCTTC. Its translation is CASAPAGTEQFF.

V and J are TRBV14 and TRBJ1-1, with a weak D call TRBD1 (6 bases). Germline-derived CDR1 and CDR2 are SGHDN and FVKESK. The V and J ends lost 4 bases and 13 bases respectively, with 16 bases between them. CDR3 length: 12 residues. CDR3 coding DNA: TGTGCCAGCAGCCGTGGCTGGGACACCGGTTTCTTT. It is translated as CASSRGWDTGFF.

The rearrangement links TRBV7-3 to TRBJ2-1; 12 nucleotides agree with TRBD2. V shed 5 bases, J shed 7 bases, and the junction held 6 bases outside the gene matches. CDR1 SGHTA and CDR2 FQGTGA come from the germline V gene. The CDR3 consists of 15 residues. The CDR3 DNA follows: TGTGCCAGCAGCCCGACTAGCGGGAGAGTTAATGAGCAGTTCTTC. It encodes CASSPTSGRVNEQFF.

The rearrangement links TRBV7-2 to TRBJ1-1; 8 bases are a match to TRBD1. CDR1 SGHTA and CDR2 FQGNSA come from the germline V gene. With 0 bases clipped from V and 1 base from J, the junction kept 10 bases outside the gene matches. This CDR3 region has 18 residues. CDR3 sequence (DNA): TGTGCCAGCAGCTTAGCGCCTTACAGGGACAGGCGGAACACTGAAGCTTTCTTT. Translated, it gives CASSLAPYRDRRNTEAFF.

This clone was recorded only once. One end of the junction does not line up with germline, which may come from a read error. The chain uses TRBV7-9 and TRBJ2-3, with D tentatively TRBD1 (5 bases). This CDR3 spans 14 amino acids. The V gene's germline CDR1 is SEHNR and CDR2 FQNEAQ (reference sequence). The CDR3 bases are TGTTCCAGCAGCTCAGGGCTCAGCACAGATACGCAGTATTTT. Translated: CSSSSGLSTDTQYF.

The chain has TRBV27 and TRBJ1-5; a weak D match, TRBD1 (5 bases). Germline V CDR1 and CDR2: MNHEY, SMNVEV (reference sequence). Trimming pared 5 bases from V and 4 bases from J, leaving 18 bases between. This CDR3 is 16 amino acids long. CDR3 in DNA: TGTGCCAGCAGTCCATCAGACAGTTTCCCGAATCAGCCCCAGCATTTT. This encodes CASSPSDSFPNQPQHF.

The rearrangement joins TRBV7-8 to TRBJ2-5; 8 bases agree with TRBD2. The trim removed 5 bases at V and 4 bases at J, leaving 6 bases unmatched. The CDR3 covers 14 residues. Germline lookup yields CDR1 SGHVS and CDR2 FQNEAQ. CDR3 sequence: CASSRGTRGETQYF. Here the CDR3 DNA reads TGTGCCAGCAGCAGAGGGACTAGAGGAGAGACCCAGTACTTC.

The chain carries TRBV30 and TRBJ1-3; 8 bases match TRBD1. Trimming cost V 6 bases and J 0 bases; bases outside gene matches: 4. CDR3 length: 14 residues. CDR1 GTSNPN and CDR2 SVGIG come from the germline V gene (reference sequence). The CDR3 loop reads CACPQGASGNTIYF. The CDR3 DNA is TGTGCCTGTCCTCAGGGGGCCTCTGGAAACACCATATATTTT.

V usage is TRBV6-6 and J usage is TRBJ2-7; TRBD1 matches 9 bases. The V gene end was trimmed by 4 bases and the J gene end by 3 bases; junction bases not matched to a gene: 4. This CDR3 region has 14 residues. Per the germline V gene, CDR1 is MNHNY and CDR2 is SVGAGI (reference sequence). The CDR3 sequence is CASSFGQGNYEQYF. In nucleotides, the CDR3 is TGTGCCAGCAGTTTCGGACAGGGGAACTACGAGCAGTACTTC.